Below, 22 T cell receptor beta chains from the same sample are listed, as sequenced in a study of shared clonotypes between healthy human individuals. Repertoires were generated with immunoSEQ multiplex PCR, while TCRdb's copy carries only in-frame clones and drops some. The profile shows about 700,000 clones, around two thirds of them singletons. Sample: memory CD4+ T cells sorted from blood. Subset noted: CD45RA-negative fraction. The receptors derive from a woman younger than 45 in good health.

This chain links TRBV4-1 with TRBJ2-7; 8 positions match TRBD1. CDR1 MGHRA and CDR2 YSYEKL come from the germline V gene. CDR3 size: 17 residues. The J segment lost 3 bases and the V segment lost 3 bases, leaving 13 bases of the junction unmatched. CDR3 amino acids: CASSHLLDGTGVYEQYF. CDR3 nucleotide sequence: TGCGCCAGCAGCCACCTCTTAGACGGGACAGGCGTCTACGAGCAGTACTTC.

A few counts support this clone. The chain uses TRBV7-2 and TRBJ2-7; tentatively, D is TRBD1 (7 bases). V was trimmed by 5 bases and J by 6 bases, leaving 20 bases between them. Germline CDR1 is SGHTA and CDR2 is FQGNSA. The CDR3 has 15 amino acids. CDR3 in amino acids: CASSQWLGQEGEQYF. The CDR3 nucleotides are TGTGCCAGCAGCCAATGGTTAGGACAGGAGGGCGAGCAGTACTTC.

This clone showed up just once. This sequence joins TRBV28 and TRBJ1-1; D gene ambiguous. Germline V gene data show CDR1 as MDHEN and CDR2 as SYDVKM. Deletions cut 0 bases from V and 0 bases from J, with 5 bases between. The CDR3 runs 14 residues. The DNA for the CDR3 is TGTGCCAGCAGTTTATGGCAGTTGAACACTGAAGCTTTCTTT. It yields the protein CASSLWQLNTEAFF.

About this clone itself: The sample has other DNA sequences that encode this CDR3 too. The chain employs TRBV29-1 and TRBJ2-2; no clear D gene. The CDR3 runs to 12 residues. In germline, CDR1 is SQVTM, CDR2 ANQGSEA. Trimming removed 2 bases at V and 5 bases at J, with 6 bases between. For the CDR3, the DNA is TGCAGCGTTGAAAGAACTACCGGGGAGCTGTTTTTT. It yields the protein CSVERTTGELFF.

Turning to this clone: Given a far larger clone just one base away, this is likely a sequencing read error. The chain recombines TRBV28 with TRBJ2-7; D is perhaps TRBD1 or TRBD2 (5 bases each). This CDR3 comprises 14 residues. Germline V gene sequence: CDR1 MDHEN, CDR2 SYDVKM. Trimming removed 6 bases at V and 0 bases at J, with 12 bases between. The CDR3 spells CASRAGTASYEQYF. The DNA for the CDR3 is TGTGCCAGCAGGGCCGGGACGGCCTCCTACGAGCAGTACTTC.

The chain employs TRBV2 and TRBJ2-7; TRBD1 agrees at 8 bases. From germline, CDR1 is SNHLY and CDR2 FYNNEI. This CDR3 has 13 amino acids. Unmatched junction bases numbered 8, after V lost 7 bases and J lost 6 bases. This CDR3 reads CASKDREESEQYF. CDR3 sequence (DNA): TGTGCCAGCAAGGACAGGGAGGAAAGCGAGCAGTACTTC. The variable domain in full, completed from reference TRBV2 and TRBJ2-7, reads EPEVTQTPSHQVTQMGQEVILRCVPISNHLYFYWYRQILGQKVEFLVSFYNNEISEKSEIFDDQFSVERPDGSNFTLKIRSTKLEDSAMYFCASKDREESEQYFGPGTRLTVT.

This clone showed up many times. The V gene is TRBV4-1, the J gene TRBJ1-1; TRBD1 matches at 11 bases. V shed 1 base, J shed 5 bases, and the junction held 9 bases outside the gene matches. The CDR3 runs 17 residues. In germline, CDR1 is MGHRA, CDR2 YSYEKL. The CDR3 bases are TGCGCCAGCAGCCAAGCATCCGGACAGGGGGCGCGAACTGAAGCTTTCTTT. It codes for CASSQASGQGARTEAFF.

The rearrangement links TRBV7-9 to TRBJ2-7, with 9 bases lining up with TRBD2. Looked up from germline, CDR1 is SEHNR and CDR2 is FQNEAQ (reference sequence). The V gene end was trimmed by 2 bases and the J gene end by 2 bases; junction bases not matched to a gene: 4. The length of the CDR3 is 15 residues. CDR3 nucleotide sequence: TGTGCCAGCAGCTTAAATGCGGGAGGGGCCTACGAGCAGTACTTC. Protein: CASSLNAGGAYEQYF. Full variable domain (outside the CDR3, taken from reference TRBV7-9 and TRBJ2-7): DTGVSQNPRHKITKRGQNVTFRCDPISEHNRLYWYRQTLGQGPEFLTYFQNEAQLEKSRLLSDRFSAERPKGSFSTLEIQRTEQGDSAMYLCASSLNAGGAYEQYFGPGTRLTVT.

This chain connects TRBV28 to TRBJ1-3; D ambiguous. V lost 2 bases and J 0 bases, leaving 11 bases between the germline ends. Germline loops: CDR1 MDHEN, CDR2 SYDVKM. This CDR3 has 16 residues. CDR3 amino acids: CASSLNTINSGNTIYF. The CDR3 DNA sequence: TGTGCCAGCAGTTTAAACACTATCAACTCTGGAAACACCATATATTTT.

The table lists this clone with a count of one. The chain is built from TRBV7-2 and TRBJ2-1; TRBD2 matches at 11 bases. V gave up 5 bases and J gave up 4 bases; unmatched junction bases: 4. The V gene's germline CDR1 is SGHTA and CDR2 FQGNSA. The CDR3 runs to 15 residues. CDR3 bases: TGTGCCAGCAGCCTTAGCGGGAGGGTGTACAATGAGCAGTTCTTC. Protein: CASSLSGRVYNEQFF.

This clone was found many times. The sample has other DNA sequences that encode this CDR3 too. The chain has TRBV5-1 and TRBJ2-1; D is unclear. The CDR3 covers 14 residues. Germline-derived CDR1 and CDR2 are SGHRS and YFSETQ. V lost 0 bases to trimming and J lost 4 bases, with 8 bases between them. The CDR3 reads CASSLEGGYNEQFF. The CDR3 coding sequence is TGCGCCAGCAGCTTGGAGGGCGGTTACAATGAGCAGTTCTTC.

This chain uses TRBV9 with TRBJ2-3, with unresolved D. Per the germline V gene, CDR1 is SGDLS and CDR2 is YYNGEE. The CDR3 is 14 residues long. V was shortened by 3 bases and J by 4 bases, with 12 bases between the two germline ends. The CDR3 loop reads CASSEASVADTQYF. The CDR3 nucleotides are TGTGCCAGCAGCGAGGCCAGCGTTGCAGATACGCAGTATTTT.

This rearrangement joins TRBV28 to TRBJ2-7; 13 nucleotides line up with TRBD2. V lost 4 bases to trimming and J lost 2 bases; unmatched junction nucleotides: 5. Per germline, CDR1 MDHEN and CDR2 SYDVKM. The CDR3 length is 16 residues. This chain's CDR3 is CASSSWTSGSPYEQYF. The CDR3 nucleotides read TGTGCCAGCAGTTCCTGGACTAGCGGGAGCCCCTACGAGCAGTACTTC.

The chain links TRBV28 to TRBJ1-1; 7 bases align to TRBD1. Germline lookup yields CDR1 MDHEN and CDR2 SYDVKM. V was clipped by 6 bases and J by 5 bases; unmatched bases: 6. This CDR3 is built from 13 residues. The CDR3 loop reads CASRRTRGTEAFF. Here the CDR3 DNA reads TGTGCCAGCAGACGGACCAGGGGGACTGAAGCTTTCTTT.

V gene TRBV11-2 combines with J gene TRBJ2-1, with D possibly TRBD1 on 5 matching bases. Trimming took 1 base from V and 6 from J, leaving 13 bases between them. Germline CDR1 reads SGHAT; CDR2 reads FQNNGV. The CDR3 has 15 residues. CDR3 region: CASSLAQGAGNEQFF. The DNA for the CDR3 is TGTGCCAGCAGCTTAGCGCAGGGCGCTGGCAATGAGCAGTTCTTC.

This clone was seen a few times. The genes are TRBV7-2 and TRBJ2-1; 9 positions agree with TRBD2. Germline CDR1 SGHTA, CDR2 FQGNSA. The CDR3 runs 15 residues. Trimming took 4 bases from V and 8 from J; bases not matched to a gene: 9. DNA for the CDR3: TGTGCCAGCAGCTCATTCGGGACTAGCATGGATGAGCAGTTCTTC. As protein: CASSSFGTSMDEQFF. The full variable domain, completed using reference TRBV7-2 and TRBJ2-1, is GAGVSQSPSNKVTEKGKDVELRCDPISGHTALYWYRQSLGQGLEFLIYFQGNSAPDKSGLPSDRFSAERTGGSVSTLTIQRTQQEDSAVYLCASSSFGTSMDEQFFGPGTRLTVL.

This clone has a single count. This sequence joins TRBV28 and TRBJ2-1; possible D gene TRBD2, 7 bases. Trimming took 6 bases from V and 6 from J, leaving 45 bases between them. CDR3 length equals 24 residues. Germline CDR1 is MDHEN and CDR2 is SYDVKM. The CDR3 nucleotides are TGTGCCAGCAGGATGAGGGGGGGTCCTCCACTCTTCAACCCCCGGCCCAATATCTTCAATGAGCAGTTCTTC. Translation gives CASRMRGGPPLFNPRPNIFNEQFF.

This sequence joins TRBV5-4 and TRBJ1-4; D remains ambiguous. The germline V gene has CDR1 SGHNT and CDR2 YYREEE (reference sequence). CDR3 size: 13 residues. Trimming removed 1 base at V and 6 bases at J, with 7 bases between. CDR3 coding DNA: TGTGCCAGCAGCTTGATGAGGGATGAAAAACTGTTTTTT. It is translated as CASSLMRDEKLFF.

The rearrangement uses TRBV28 and TRBJ2-7, with 9 bases matching TRBD1. V was clipped by 8 bases and J by 4 bases; unmatched bases: 6. CDR3 size: 13 residues. Germline values: CDR1 MDHEN, CDR2 SYDVKM. The CDR3 region is CASFDRGWYEQYF. In DNA, the CDR3 is TGTGCCAGCTTCGACAGGGGGTGGTACGAGCAGTACTTC.

The J gene is TRBJ2-1, the V gene TRBV30; D ambiguous. This CDR3 spans 16 amino acids. V was clipped by 3 bases and J by 0 bases, with 15 bases between them. Germline V CDR1 and CDR2: GTSNPN, SVGIG (reference sequence). CDR3 nucleotides: TGTGCCTGGAGAGGTAAGGTCACACGCTCCTACAATGAGCAGTTCTTC. Translated, it gives CAWRGKVTRSYNEQFF.

A remark on this clone: This same CDR3 is encoded by further DNA sequences in the sample. V usage is TRBV7-2 and J usage is TRBJ1-1; TRBD1 matches 10 bases. CDR1 is SGHTA and CDR2 is FQGNSA in the germline V gene. There are 14 residues in the CDR3. With V trimmed by 6 bases and J by 4 bases, 5 bases remained unmatched. This chain's CDR3 is CASSLTGGITEAFF. The CDR3, as DNA: TGTGCCAGCAGTTTGACAGGGGGCATCACTGAAGCTTTCTTT.

This clone was observed a handful of times. This rearrangement joins TRBV28 to TRBJ2-3; 10 bases are a match to TRBD1. Germline V gene lookup returns CDR1 MDHEN and CDR2 SYDVKM. The CDR3 totals 15 residues. The J segment lost 3 bases and the V segment lost 6 bases, leaving 6 bases of the junction unmatched. The CDR3 region is CASSQTGQGTDTQYF. CDR3 DNA: TGTGCCAGCAGCCAAACGGGACAGGGGACAGATACGCAGTATTTT.